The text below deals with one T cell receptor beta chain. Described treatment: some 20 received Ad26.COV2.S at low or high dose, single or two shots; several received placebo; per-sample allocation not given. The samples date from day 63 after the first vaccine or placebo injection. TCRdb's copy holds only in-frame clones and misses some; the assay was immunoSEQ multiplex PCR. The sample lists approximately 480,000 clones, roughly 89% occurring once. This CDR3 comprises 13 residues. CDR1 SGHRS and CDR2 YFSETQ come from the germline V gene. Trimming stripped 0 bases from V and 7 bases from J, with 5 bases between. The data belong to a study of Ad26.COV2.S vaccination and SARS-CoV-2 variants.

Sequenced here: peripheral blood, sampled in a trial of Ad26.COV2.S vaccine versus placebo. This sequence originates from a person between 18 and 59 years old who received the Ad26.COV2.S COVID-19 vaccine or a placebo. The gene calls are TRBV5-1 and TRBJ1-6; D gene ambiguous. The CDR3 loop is CASSLDGNSPLHF. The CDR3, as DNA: TGCGCCAGCAGCTTGGACGGCAATTCACCCCTCCACTTT.